One sample yielded the 24 T cell receptor beta chains listed below, sequenced in a study of T cell repertoires in cytomegalovirus infection. TCRdb re-called the reads with MiXCR, one entry per CDR3 protein. The data hold roughly 230,000 distinct CDR3 sequences, with around 15% observed a single time. Sequencing was done on a sample of CD8+ T cells from PBMCs. Receptor source: a human donor in good health (CMV status not recorded). Some clones in this sample may be carry-over from other donors' samples.

This clonotype showed up just a few times. J is TRBJ2-3 and V is TRBV2; the match to TRBD2 covers 9 bases. This CDR3 is built from 15 residues. The junction had 3 bases not matched to a gene; V was cut back by 3 bases and J by 2 bases. The germline gives CDR1 SNHLY, CDR2 FYNNEI. The CDR3 DNA follows: TGTGCCAGCAGTGATAGCGGGGGTGACACAGATACGCAGTATTTT. It yields the protein CASSDSGGDTDTQYF.

This clonotype came up a few times. The chain recombines TRBV7-9 with TRBJ2-5; D is possibly TRBD1 (5 bases). Germline CDR1 reads SEHNR; CDR2 reads FQNEAQ (reference sequence). This CDR3 is built from 15 residues. The V and J ends lost 4 bases and 4 bases respectively, with 16 bases between them. CDR3 region: CASSSPKAGRETQYF. The CDR3 DNA reads as TGTGCCAGCAGCTCACCCAAGGCAGGGCGAGAGACCCAGTACTTC.

Ten or more counts support this clonotype. CDR3 DNA sequence: TGTGCCAGCAGCTTCAGAAGCTGGGATGAGCAGTTCTTC. It encodes CASSFRSWDEQFF. This chain uses TRBV11-2 with TRBJ2-1; unclear D gene. This CDR3 contains 13 residues. The V and J ends lost 3 bases and 8 bases respectively, with 11 bases between them. Germline V gene sequence: CDR1 SGHAT, CDR2 FQNNGV.

The sample holds many counts of this clonotype. The V call is TRBV12-3 or TRBV12-4, the J call TRBJ2-3; 12 positions match TRBD2. This CDR3 has 18 residues. V dropped 6 bases and J dropped 1; count of bases not matched to a gene: 11. CDR3 bases: TGTGCCAGCAGCCTACTAGCGGGGGGAGGCACCCGCACAGATACGCAGTATTTT. Translated: CASSLLAGGGTRTDTQYF.

This clonotype was seen many times. In DNA form, the CDR3 reads TGTGCCAGCAGTGTTTCTGGATCCCATCTAGGAGAAAAACTGTTTTTT. Encoded protein: CASSVSGSHLGEKLFF. The rearrangement joins TRBV6-1 to TRBJ1-4; D ambiguous. Germline V gene data show CDR1 as MNHNS and CDR2 as SASEGT. V dropped 4 bases and J dropped 8 bases, with 20 bases sitting between them. This CDR3 is built from 16 residues.

The rearrangement uses TRBV6-2 or TRBV6-3 and TRBJ1-6, with no clear D. The CDR3 covers 14 residues. Trimming took off 0 bases at V and 15 bases at J, with 15 bases between the two ends. The germline gives CDR1 MNHEY, CDR2 SVGEGT. The DNA for the CDR3 is TGTGCCAGCAGTTACTCTCTTATGGGTCGGGACCTCCACTTT. Amino acids: CASSYSLMGRDLHF.

This clonotype has ten or more counts. The rearrangement joins TRBV7-2 to TRBJ1-5, with D perhaps matching TRBD1 (6 bases). The V gene's germline CDR1 is SGHTA and CDR2 FQGNSA. V lost 1 base and J 2 bases, leaving 9 bases between the germline ends. The CDR3 consists of 15 residues. CDR3 DNA sequence: TGTGCCAGCAGCTTAGGTAGGACAGGCAATCAGCCCCAGCATTTT. Protein product: CASSLGRTGNQPQHF.

CDR3 nucleotide sequence: TGCAGCGTTGAAAGGCCGGGGGGAATTGTACCCGTGGAGACCCAGTACTTC. Its translation: CSVERPGGIVPVETQYF. The chain joins TRBV29-1 to TRBJ2-5, with 7 nucleotides matching TRBD2. The germline CDR1 and CDR2 sequences are SQVTM and ANQGSEA. The CDR3 contains 17 residues. V was clipped by 2 bases and J by 5 bases; unmatched bases: 17.

This clonotype has only a few counts. The chain uses TRBV2 and TRBJ2-4, with D unresolved. The germline V gene encodes CDR1 SNHLY and CDR2 FYNNEI. V dropped 6 bases and J dropped 1 base, with 16 bases sitting between them. This CDR3 contains 16 residues. The CDR3 here is CASSQSENLAKNIQYF. DNA of the CDR3: TGTGCCAGCAGCCAGTCAGAAAATCTTGCCAAAAACATTCAGTACTTC. The whole variable domain, filled in from reference TRBV2 and TRBJ2-4, reads EPEVTQTPSHQVTQMGQEVILRCVPISNHLYFYWYRQILGQKVEFLVSFYNNEISEKSEIFDDQFSVERPDGSNFTLKIRSTKLEDSAMYFCASSQSENLAKNIQYFGAGTRLSVL.

V and J are TRBV20-1 and TRBJ2-1, with 10 bases aligning to TRBD2. After removal of 3 bases from V and 5 bases from J, the junction contained 7 bases not matched to a gene. This CDR3 region has 15 residues. Germline V gene lookup returns CDR1 DFQATT and CDR2 SNEGSKA (reference sequence). CDR3 amino acids: CSASRLAGLDNEQFF. The CDR3 nucleotides are TGCAGTGCTAGCCGACTAGCGGGCCTAGACAATGAGCAGTTCTTC.

The V and J genes are TRBV6-2 or TRBV6-3 and TRBJ2-2; 7 positions agree with TRBD2. With 0 bases clipped from V and 1 base from J, the junction kept 8 bases outside the gene matches. This CDR3 is built from 18 residues. Germline CDR1 reads MNHEY; CDR2 reads SVGEGT. The CDR3, as DNA: TGTGCCAGCAGTTACTCGCACGTAGCGGGCCGGAACACCGGGGAGCTGTTTTTT. As protein: CASSYSHVAGRNTGELFF.

This clonotype was recorded many times. This chain uses TRBV7-9 with TRBJ2-1, with a tentative D call TRBD2 (6 bases). The V gene's germline CDR1 is SEHNR and CDR2 FQNEAQ (reference sequence). V was pared by 4 bases and J by 5 bases, with 15 bases between. This CDR3 comprises 15 residues. CDR3 bases: TGTGCCAGCAGCTCCTCTCGTGTAGCGGACAATGAGCAGTTCTTC. It yields the protein CASSSSRVADNEQFF.

The chain has TRBV5-1 and TRBJ2-5; no clear D. CDR1 is SGHRS and CDR2 is YFSETQ in the germline V gene. Trimming left V 0 bases short and J 2 bases short, with 17 bases between. The CDR3 totals 17 residues. The DNA for the CDR3 is TGCGCCAGCAGCTTGGCTACGGTCGGTGGGGTACAAGAGACCCAGTACTTC. Translated, it gives CASSLATVGGVQETQYF. The variable domain in full, with the rest retrieved from reference TRBV5-1 and TRBJ2-5, is KAGVTQTPRYLIKTRGQQVTLSCSPISGHRSVSWYQQTPGQGLQFLFEYFSETQRNKGNFPGRFSGRQFSNSRSEMNVSTLELGDSALYLCASSLATVGGVQETQYFGPGTRLLVL.

The sample holds many counts of this clonotype. V gene TRBV7-2 combines with J gene TRBJ2-1; possibly TRBD1 for D (6 bases). Trimming pared 5 bases from V and 1 base from J, leaving 15 bases between. The germline V gene has CDR1 SGHTA and CDR2 FQGNSA. The CDR3 extends over 16 amino acids. This chain's CDR3 is CASSHTGFQSYNEQFF. The CDR3 bases are TGTGCCAGCAGCCACACAGGGTTTCAGTCCTACAATGAGCAGTTCTTC.

This clonotype showed up just a few times. The chain links TRBV12-3 or TRBV12-4 to TRBJ2-7; D gene ambiguous. Trimming removed 3 bases from V and 3 bases from J, with 12 bases in between. This CDR3 region has 14 residues. CDR3 residues: CASSFGFTSYEQYF. The CDR3 nucleotides are TGTGCCAGCAGTTTTGGGTTTACGAGCTACGAGCAGTACTTC.

The rearrangement uses TRBV4-2 and TRBJ2-3, with 8 bases matching TRBD2. The V segment lost 1 base and the J segment 3 bases; nucleotides outside the gene matches: 9. The germline CDR1 and CDR2 sequences are LGHNA and YNFKEQ. The CDR3 length is 17 residues. Written as DNA, the CDR3 is TGTGCCAGCAGCCAAGCCTTACTAGCGGCGGAAACAGATACGCAGTATTTT. It specifies CASSQALLAAETDTQYF.

In its sample, this clonotype was seen a few times. The chain recombines TRBV7-9 with TRBJ2-2; D is unresolved. Germline values: CDR1 SEHNR, CDR2 FQNEAQ (reference sequence). CDR3 length: 15 residues. Trimming left V 2 bases short and J 0 bases short, with 7 bases between. CDR3 in amino acids: CASSLLDPNTGELFF. The CDR3 DNA reads TGTGCCAGCAGCTTATTGGATCCGAACACCGGGGAGCTGTTTTTT. Complete variable domain (other parts from reference TRBV7-9 and TRBJ2-2): DTGVSQNPRHKITKRGQNVTFRCDPISEHNRLYWYRQTLGQGPEFLTYFQNEAQLEKSRLLSDRFSAERPKGSFSTLEIQRTEQGDSAMYLCASSLLDPNTGELFFGEGSRLTVL.

The V call is TRBV4-3, the J call TRBJ1-4; D possibly corresponds to TRBD1 (6 bases). From germline, CDR1 is LGHNA and CDR2 YSLEER. The V and J ends lost 5 bases and 0 bases respectively, with 25 bases between them. The CDR3 totals 20 residues. CDR3 in amino acids: CASSNSYRTGNGATNEKLFF. CDR3 DNA sequence: TGCGCCAGCAGCAACAGCTACCGTACAGGGAACGGAGCAACTAATGAAAAACTGTTTTTT.

There are a few counts of this clonotype. This chain joins TRBV5-6 and TRBJ2-1; no reliable D call. This CDR3 is built from 14 residues. Trimming shortened V by 1 base and J by 2 bases, and 7 bases separated the two germline ends. Germline V CDR1 and CDR2: SGHDT, YYEEEE. The CDR3 region is CASSLIAPYNEQFF. CDR3 nucleotides: TGTGCCAGCAGCTTGATCGCACCCTACAATGAGCAGTTCTTC.

The V gene is TRBV7-8, the J gene TRBJ2-5; D is undetermined. Germline values: CDR1 SGHVS, CDR2 FQNEAQ. The length of the CDR3 is 14 residues. The V end was cut by 5 bases, the J end by 5 bases, with 15 bases between. The CDR3 DNA reads as TGTGCCAGCAGCATATCCGGGCCCCGGGAGACCCAGTACTTC. Translation: CASSISGPRETQYF.

This rearrangement joins TRBV12-3 or TRBV12-4 to TRBJ1-5; D remains unclear. The CDR3 is 16 amino acids. The V end was cut by 6 bases, the J end by 4 bases, with 19 bases between. The DNA of the CDR3 is TGTGCCAGCAGCTTCAGCGCCTTGATGGGGAATCAGCCCCAGCATTTT. Translating it yields CASSFSALMGNQPQHF.

The chain employs TRBV2 and TRBJ2-1; D might be TRBD1 (6 bases). Trimming took 7 bases from V and 8 from J, leaving 9 bases between them. Per germline, CDR1 SNHLY and CDR2 FYNNEI. This CDR3 is built from 11 residues. The DNA for the CDR3 is TGTGCCAGCACTGGGGGCGATGAGCAGTTCTTC. This gives the protein CASTGGDEQFF. Drawing the rest from reference TRBV2 and TRBJ2-1, the complete variable domain is EPEVTQTPSHQVTQMGQEVILRCVPISNHLYFYWYRQILGQKVEFLVSFYNNEISEKSEIFDDQFSVERPDGSNFTLKIRSTKLEDSAMYFCASTGGDEQFFGPGTRLTVL.

The chain joins TRBV7-9 to TRBJ1-3, with D uncertain. The germline V gene encodes CDR1 SEHNR and CDR2 FQNEAQ (reference sequence). This CDR3 is 14 amino acids long. Trimming removed 0 bases at V and 8 bases at J, with 11 bases between. The CDR3: CASSLARGPDTIYF. CDR3 in DNA: TGTGCCAGCAGCTTAGCCAGAGGCCCGGACACCATATATTTT.

The chain combines TRBV19 with TRBJ2-1; weak D call: TRBD1 (6 bases). Looked up from germline, CDR1 is LNHDA and CDR2 is SQIVND (reference sequence). V was cut by 5 bases and J by 2 bases, with 16 bases left in between. The length of the CDR3 is 16 residues. The CDR3 coding sequence is TGTGCCAGTAGTGTTCGGGGACAACCTACCTACAATGAGCAGTTCTTC. It encodes CASSVRGQPTYNEQFF.